This TCR beta chain emerged from a study of blood T cell repertoires in COVID-19. Study-level information: There were acute and convalescent COVID-19 samples, and they came from the United States, Italy and Spain. T cells, B-cell-depleted T cells, or PBMCs supplied cDNA or gDNA.

In the original workflow: Cell counts per sample came from amplifying reference gene primers. Clones were read by immunoSEQ multiplex PCR, and TCRdb kept only the in-frame ones, dropping some. D and trimming were read from the DNA, whereas the V and J calls and clone size are those reported in that table. The sample includes more than 100,000 clones, about 90% seen only once; the top ten take about 2.5%. After removal of 2 bases from V and 6 bases from J, the junction contained 7 bases not matched to a gene. This CDR3 comprises 15 residues. Per germline, CDR1 MNHEY and CDR2 SVGAGI. Material for sequencing was peripheral blood. The receptor was derived from a man over 45 with active COVID-19. The chain uses TRBV6-5 and TRBJ2-3, with 8 nucleotides matching TRBD2. The CDR3 is CASSYIRGGRDTQYF. The CDR3 coding sequence is TGTGCCAGCAGTTACATCCGGGGGGGCCGGGATACGCAGTATTTT.